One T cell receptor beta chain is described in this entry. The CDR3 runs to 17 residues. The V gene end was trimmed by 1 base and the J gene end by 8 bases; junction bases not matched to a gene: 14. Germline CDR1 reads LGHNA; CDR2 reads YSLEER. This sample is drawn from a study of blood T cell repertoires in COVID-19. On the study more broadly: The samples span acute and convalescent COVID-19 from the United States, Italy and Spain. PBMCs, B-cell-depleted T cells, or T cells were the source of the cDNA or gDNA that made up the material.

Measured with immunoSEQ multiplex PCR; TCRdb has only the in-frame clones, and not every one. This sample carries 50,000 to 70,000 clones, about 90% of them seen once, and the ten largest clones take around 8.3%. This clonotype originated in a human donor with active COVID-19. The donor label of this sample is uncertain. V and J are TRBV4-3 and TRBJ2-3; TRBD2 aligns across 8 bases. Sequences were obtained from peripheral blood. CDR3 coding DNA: TGCGCCAGCAGCCAAGGGACCGGGGGGGGAGCTAGAGGTACGCAGTATTTT. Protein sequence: CASSQGTGGGARGTQYF.